The following is a TCR beta chain sequence with its context. The antigen this receptor binds is unknown. Base quality data are lacking; no much larger clone is found one base away. Spanning cysteine to phenylalanine, the CDR3 consists of 16 amino acids. This entry keeps only the CDR3 DNA: 48 bases, framed from base 1. The data were obtained in a study of T cell changes during pregnancy in multiple sclerosis (dated by TCRdb to the late 2010s). A note on the overall study: The study looked at changes in the T cell repertoire across pregnancy in women with multiple sclerosis.

The library came from the immunoSEQ multiplex PCR assay. This immuneACCESS table, as held by TCRdb, lists in-frame sequences with V and J called but not all clones. Of the missing ones, under half trace to an unresolved V gene in checked studies; the others have no known cause. The sample table lists tens of thousands of clones, approximately 92% of them with a count of one. The top ten constitute roughly 0.7% of the sample. Sequences were derived from CD4+ T cells from peripheral blood mononuclear cells, sampled in the first trimester of pregnancy. The chain joins TRBV21-1 to TRBJ2-7; the table names TRBD2, a call not compared with the DNA. TRBV21-1 is given as a pseudogene. The origin of this receptor is a female donor with multiple sclerosis, enrolled in a pregnancy study. CDR3 protein: CASIPGLALASYEQYF. The nucleotide sequence is TGTGCCAGCATTCCGGGACTAGCTTTAGCCTCCTACGAGCAGTACTTC.